A selection of T cell receptor beta chains follows, all from one sample in a study of cytomegalovirus exposure and HLA in healthy donors. Only in-frame clones appear in the TCRdb table, and some are missing; sequencing was by immunoSEQ multiplex PCR. The table lists some 170,000 clones, over 65% of them singletons, with around 3.5% in the top ten. Sequenced sample: PBMCs. The receptors originated from an older woman in good health and CMV-seropositive. Both conserved end residues are part of each CDR3. D genes are given only for firm matches. The size of a clone is reported for some rows only, either as once, few or many, or as a class for expanded clones.

clone size: NA; V gene: TRBV4-1; D gene: TRBD2; CDR3 length: 17; J gene: TRBJ2-3; CDR3 protein: CASSQVSGGAMTDTQYF; CDR3 DNA: TGCGCCAGCAGCCAAGTTAGCGGGGGGGCCATGACAGATACGCAGTATTTT
clone size: NA; V gene: TRBV19; D gene: NA; CDR3 length: 16; J gene: TRBJ1-5; CDR3 protein: CASRAGGGRGGVPQHF; CDR3 DNA: TGTGCCAGTAGAGCCGGGGGGGGCCGGGGTGGTGTGCCCCAGCATTTT
clone size: NA; V gene: TRBV28; D gene: NA; CDR3 length: 16; J gene: TRBJ2-1; CDR3 protein: CASSSSASGGYNEQFF; CDR3 DNA: NA
clone size: once; V gene: TRBV9; D gene: NA; CDR3 length: 14; J gene: TRBJ1-1; CDR3 protein: CASSVGTANTEAFF; CDR3 DNA: TGTGCCAGCAGCGTAGGGACAGCGAACACTGAAGCTTTCTTT
clone size: NA; V gene: TRBV15; D gene: TRBD1; CDR3 length: 15; J gene: TRBJ1-4; CDR3 protein: CATRKDRGANEKLFF; CDR3 DNA: TGTGCCACCAGGAAGGACAGGGGAGCTAATGAAAAACTGTTTTTT
clone size: NA; V gene: TRBV6-1; D gene: NA; CDR3 length: 12; J gene: TRBJ2-5; CDR3 protein: CASSEAGRTQYF; CDR3 DNA: TGTGCCAGCAGTGAAGCGGGGAGGACCCAGTACTTC
clone size: NA; V gene: TRBV6-5; D gene: NA; CDR3 length: 13; J gene: TRBJ1-2; CDR3 protein: CASSYTAFYGYTF; CDR3 DNA: TGTGCCAGCAGTTACACCGCGTTCTATGGCTACACCTTC
clone size: NA; V gene: TRBV5-1; D gene: NA; CDR3 length: 17; J gene: TRBJ2-7; CDR3 protein: CASSLGQTPLLSYEQYF; CDR3 DNA: TGCGCCAGCAGCTTGGGACAGACCCCTTTACTTTCCTACGAGCAGTACTTC
clone size: NA; V gene: TRBV9; D gene: NA; CDR3 length: 14; J gene: TRBJ2-5; CDR3 protein: CASSVAALLGTQYF; CDR3 DNA: TGTGCCAGCAGCGTAGCGGCTCTCCTAGGGACCCAGTACTTC
clone size: few; V gene: TRBV7-9; D gene: TRBD1; CDR3 length: 13; J gene: TRBJ2-7; CDR3 protein: CASSGQGLSEQYF; CDR3 DNA: TGTGCCAGCAGTGGACAGGGTCTTTCTGAGCAGTACTTC
clone size: NA; V gene: TRBV5-4; D gene: TRBD1; CDR3 length: 16; J gene: TRBJ1-1; CDR3 protein: CASSLGDRGWDTEAFF; CDR3 DNA: TGTGCCAGCAGCTTGGGTGACAGGGGTTGGGACACTGAAGCTTTCTTT
clone size: once; V gene: TRBV6-5; D gene: TRBD1; CDR3 length: 13; J gene: TRBJ2-7; CDR3 protein: CASSKGGLYEQYF; CDR3 DNA: TGTGCCAGCAGTAAAGGGGGCCTCTACGAGCAGTACTTC
clone size: once; V gene: TRBV16; D gene: NA; CDR3 length: 17; J gene: TRBJ2-1; CDR3 protein: CASSQSPGSSSYNEQFF; CDR3 DNA: TGTGCCAGCAGCCAATCGCCCGGCTCTAGCTCCTACAATGAGCAGTTCTTC
clone size: NA; V gene: TRBV28; D gene: NA; CDR3 length: 15; J gene: TRBJ1-3; CDR3 protein: CASSFQDSGGNTIYF; CDR3 DNA: TGTGCCAGCAGTTTTCAGGACAGCGGTGGAAACACCATATATTTT
clone size: few; V gene: TRBV6-1; D gene: NA; CDR3 length: 18; J gene: TRBJ1-1; CDR3 protein: CASSEAGPRDTQNTEAFF; CDR3 DNA: TGTGCCAGCAGTGAAGCAGGCCCCAGGGACACCCAAAACACTGAAGCTTTCTTT
clone size: NA; V gene: TRBV28; D gene: NA; CDR3 length: 15; J gene: TRBJ2-6; CDR3 protein: CASSLVSSGANGLTF; CDR3 DNA: TGTGCCAGCAGTTTGGTTAGCTCTGGGGCCAACGGCCTGACTTTC
clone size: NA; V gene: TRBV11-1; D gene: NA; CDR3 length: 16; J gene: TRBJ2-7; CDR3 protein: CASSLKRHRFTYEQYF; CDR3 DNA: TGTGCCAGCAGCTTAAAACGGCACAGGTTTACCTACGAGCAGTACTTC
clone size: NA; V gene: TRBV5-1; D gene: NA; CDR3 length: 15; J gene: TRBJ2-2; CDR3 protein: CASRGSQGATGELFF; CDR3 DNA: TGCGCCAGCAGAGGGTCACAGGGTGCCACCGGGGAGCTGTTTTTT
clone size: few; V gene: TRBV29-1; D gene: NA; CDR3 length: 15; J gene: TRBJ1-1; CDR3 protein: CSAPGGISLNTEAFF; CDR3 DNA: TGCAGCGCCCCCGGAGGAATCAGCCTGAACACTGAAGCTTTCTTT
clone size: NA; V gene: TRBV28; D gene: TRBD1; CDR3 length: 14; J gene: TRBJ1-4; CDR3 protein: CASSLPDREEKLFF; CDR3 DNA: TGTGCCAGCAGTTTACCGGACAGGGAAGAAAAACTGTTTTTT
clone size: NA; V gene: TRBV5-6; D gene: TRBD2; CDR3 length: 17; J gene: TRBJ2-6; CDR3 protein: CASSLERGRAGANGLTF; CDR3 DNA: TGTGCCAGCAGCTTGGAACGGGGGAGGGCTGGGGCCAACGGCCTGACTTTC
clone size: NA; V gene: TRBV4-2; D gene: TRBD2; CDR3 length: 16; J gene: TRBJ2-7; CDR3 protein: CASSQNSGFSSYEQYF; CDR3 DNA: TGTGCCAGCAGCCAAAATAGCGGGTTCAGCTCCTACGAGCAGTACTTC
clone size: NA; V gene: TRBV6-6; D gene: NA; CDR3 length: 15; J gene: TRBJ1-4; CDR3 protein: CASNIQSATNEKLFF; CDR3 DNA: TGTGCCAGCAACATTCAAAGCGCAACTAATGAAAAACTGTTTTTT
clone size: NA; V gene: TRBV9; D gene: TRBD2; CDR3 length: 16; J gene: TRBJ2-4; CDR3 protein: CASSGGGGGYGNSQYF; CDR3 DNA: TGTGCCAGCAGCGGCGGGGGCGGGGGGTACGGAAACAGTCAGTACTTC
clone size: NA; V gene: TRBV4-2; D gene: TRBD1; CDR3 length: 17; J gene: TRBJ1-4; CDR3 protein: CASSLTTGGRANEKLFF; CDR3 DNA: TGTGCCAGCAGCCTAACGACAGGGGGGAGAGCTAATGAAAAACTGTTTTTT
clone size: once; V gene: TRBV11-3; D gene: NA; CDR3 length: 13; J gene: TRBJ2-7; CDR3 protein: CASSLEYSYEQYF; CDR3 DNA: TGTGCCAGCAGCTTAGAGTACAGCTACGAGCAGTACTTC
clone size: NA; V gene: TRBV6-5; D gene: NA; CDR3 length: 13; J gene: TRBJ1-1; CDR3 protein: CASSRQVNTEAFF; CDR3 DNA: TGTGCCAGCAGTCGACAGGTGAACACTGAAGCTTTCTTT
clone size: NA; V gene: TRBV5-8; D gene: TRBD1; CDR3 length: 14; J gene: TRBJ1-2; CDR3 protein: CASSPDRGGYGYTF; CDR3 DNA: TGTGCCAGCAGCCCCGACAGGGGTGGCTATGGCTACACCTTC
clone size: NA; V gene: TRBV7-9; D gene: NA; CDR3 length: 14; J gene: TRBJ1-2; CDR3 protein: CSSSFSGGLYGYTF; CDR3 DNA: TGTTCCAGCAGCTTCTCCGGGGGGCTCTATGGCTACACCTTC
clone size: few; V gene: TRBV11-2; D gene: TRBD2; CDR3 length: 16; J gene: TRBJ2-2; CDR3 protein: CASSARGRGLSGELFF; CDR3 DNA: TGTGCCAGCAGCGCCAGAGGGAGGGGACTATCCGGGGAGCTGTTTTTT
clone size: NA; V gene: TRBV5-1; D gene: TRBD1; CDR3 length: 13; J gene: TRBJ2-7; CDR3 protein: CATRPGQSYEQYF; CDR3 DNA: TGCGCCACCAGGCCGGGACAGAGCTACGAGCAGTACTTC
clone size: NA; V gene: TRBV9; D gene: TRBD1; CDR3 length: 14; J gene: TRBJ1-5; CDR3 protein: CASIRDRGYQPQHF; CDR3 DNA: TGTGCCAGCATCCGGGACAGGGGGTACCAGCCCCAGCATTTT
clone size: NA; V gene: TRBV6-1; D gene: NA; CDR3 length: 14; J gene: TRBJ1-5; CDR3 protein: CASSTGLYNQPQHF; CDR3 DNA: TGTGCCAGCAGTACAGGGCTTTACAATCAGCCCCAGCATTTT
clone size: few; V gene: TRBV19; D gene: NA; CDR3 length: 16; J gene: TRBJ2-2; CDR3 protein: CASRKSGTVGTGELFF; CDR3 DNA: TGTGCCAGTAGGAAGTCCGGGACTGTCGGCACCGGGGAGCTGTTTTTT
clone size: few; V gene: TRBV30; D gene: NA; CDR3 length: 12; J gene: TRBJ1-1; CDR3 protein: CAWTGFSTEAFF; CDR3 DNA: TGTGCCTGGACGGGGTTCAGCACTGAAGCTTTCTTT
clone size: NA; V gene: TRBV28; D gene: TRBD1; CDR3 length: 17; J gene: TRBJ1-6; CDR3 protein: CASSSDRGGSYNSPLHF; CDR3 DNA: TGTGCCAGCAGTTCTGACAGGGGAGGCTCCTATAATTCACCCCTCCACTTT
clone size: NA; V gene: TRBV2; D gene: TRBD2; CDR3 length: 16; J gene: TRBJ2-7; CDR3 protein: CASSSGTGGRSYEQYF; CDR3 DNA: TGTGCCAGCAGTTCTGGTACGGGGGGGAGGTCCTACGAGCAGTACTTC
clone size: few; V gene: TRBV5-1; D gene: NA; CDR3 length: 14; J gene: TRBJ2-1; CDR3 protein: CASSGRDNYNEQFF; CDR3 DNA: TGCGCCAGCAGCGGCCGGGACAACTACAATGAGCAGTTCTTC
clone size: NA; V gene: TRBV28; D gene: NA; CDR3 length: 15; J gene: TRBJ1-4; CDR3 protein: CASTPSGTSNEKLFF; CDR3 DNA: TGTGCCAGCACCCCTTCCGGGACTTCTAATGAAAAACTGTTTTTT
clone size: NA; V gene: TRBV9; D gene: NA; CDR3 length: 15; J gene: TRBJ2-3; CDR3 protein: CASSVSERVADTQYF; CDR3 DNA: TGTGCCAGCAGCGTAAGTGAGAGGGTGGCAGATACGCAGTATTTT
clone size: NA; V gene: TRBV2; D gene: TRBD1; CDR3 length: 16; J gene: TRBJ1-3; CDR3 protein: CASSGLQGAVGNTIYF; CDR3 DNA: TGTGCCAGCAGTGGACTTCAGGGGGCGGTAGGAAACACCATATATTTT
clone size: few; V gene: TRBV7-3; D gene: NA; CDR3 length: 15; J gene: TRBJ1-6; CDR3 protein: CASPTGLKSNSPLHF; CDR3 DNA: TGTGCCAGTCCGACAGGCCTAAAGTCCAATTCACCCCTCCACTTT
clone size: once; V gene: TRBV5-1; D gene: TRBD2; CDR3 length: 17; J gene: TRBJ2-2; CDR3 protein: CASSLLSGGPGTGELFF; CDR3 DNA: TGCGCCAGCAGCTTGTTGTCGGGAGGGCCGGGCACCGGGGAGCTGTTTTTT
clone size: NA; V gene: TRBV5-1; D gene: TRBD2; CDR3 length: 18; J gene: TRBJ2-3; CDR3 protein: CASRPGTSGRASTDTQYF; CDR3 DNA: TGCGCCAGCAGACCCGGGACTAGCGGGAGGGCTAGCACAGATACGCAGTATTTT
clone size: NA; V gene: TRBV7-2; D gene: NA; CDR3 length: 15; J gene: TRBJ2-3; CDR3 protein: CASSLDITSTDTQYF; CDR3 DNA: TGTGCCAGCAGCCTGGACATAACTAGCACAGATACGCAGTATTTT
clone size: once; V gene: TRBV5-4; D gene: TRBD1; CDR3 length: 14; J gene: TRBJ2-5; CDR3 protein: CASSVPGGGETQYF; CDR3 DNA: TGTGCCAGCAGCGTCCCAGGGGGCGGGGAGACCCAGTACTTC
clone size: NA; V gene: TRBV5-1; D gene: NA; CDR3 length: 14; J gene: TRBJ2-7; CDR3 protein: CASSADRGLGEQYF; CDR3 DNA: TGCGCCAGCAGCGCGGATAGGGGTCTTGGCGAGCAGTACTTC
clone size: NA; V gene: TRBV25-1; D gene: NA; CDR3 length: 12; J gene: TRBJ2-7; CDR3 protein: CASSESMDEQYF; CDR3 DNA: TGTGCCAGCAGTGAATCTATGGACGAGCAGTACTTC
clone size: NA; V gene: TRBV29-1; D gene: NA; CDR3 length: 12; J gene: TRBJ2-5; CDR3 protein: CSVETGGETQYF; CDR3 DNA: TGCAGCGTTGAAACAGGTGGTGAGACCCAGTACTTC
clone size: NA; V gene: TRBV2; D gene: TRBD1; CDR3 length: 14; J gene: TRBJ1-2; CDR3 protein: CASSADRGNYGYTF; CDR3 DNA: TGTGCCAGCAGTGCGGACAGGGGGAACTATGGCTACACCTTC
clone size: once; V gene: TRBV7-3; D gene: NA; CDR3 length: 18; J gene: TRBJ1-1; CDR3 protein: CASSLIGVGGTGRTEAFF; CDR3 DNA: TGTGCCAGCAGCTTAATCGGTGTGGGAGGGACGGGGAGAACTGAAGCTTTCTTT